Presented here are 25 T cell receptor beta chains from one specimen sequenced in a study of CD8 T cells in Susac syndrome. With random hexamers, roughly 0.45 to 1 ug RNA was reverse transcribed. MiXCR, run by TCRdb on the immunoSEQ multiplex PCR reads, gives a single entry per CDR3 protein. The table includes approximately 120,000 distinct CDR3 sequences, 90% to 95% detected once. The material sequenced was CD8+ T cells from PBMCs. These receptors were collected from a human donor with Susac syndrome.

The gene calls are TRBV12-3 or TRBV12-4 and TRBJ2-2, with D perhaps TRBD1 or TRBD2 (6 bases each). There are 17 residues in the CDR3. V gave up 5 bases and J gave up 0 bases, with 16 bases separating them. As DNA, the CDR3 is TGTGCCAGCAGTGACCCCGGGGGCCCCGCGAACACCGGGGAGCTGTTTTTT. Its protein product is CASSDPGGPANTGELFF.

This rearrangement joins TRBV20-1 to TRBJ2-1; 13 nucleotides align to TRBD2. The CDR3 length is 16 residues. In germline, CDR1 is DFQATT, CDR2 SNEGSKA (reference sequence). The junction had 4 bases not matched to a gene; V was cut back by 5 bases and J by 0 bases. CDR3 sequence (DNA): TGCAGTGCTCCCGGGACTAGCGGGGTCTCCTACAATGAGCAGTTCTTC. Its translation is CSAPGTSGVSYNEQFF.

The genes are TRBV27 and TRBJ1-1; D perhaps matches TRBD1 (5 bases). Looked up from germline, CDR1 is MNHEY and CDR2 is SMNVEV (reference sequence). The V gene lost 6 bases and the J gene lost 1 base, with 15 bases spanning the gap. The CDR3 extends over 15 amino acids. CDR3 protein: CASRGRDSQNTEAFF. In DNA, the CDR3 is TGTGCCAGCAGAGGTAGAGACAGCCAGAACACTGAAGCTTTCTTT.

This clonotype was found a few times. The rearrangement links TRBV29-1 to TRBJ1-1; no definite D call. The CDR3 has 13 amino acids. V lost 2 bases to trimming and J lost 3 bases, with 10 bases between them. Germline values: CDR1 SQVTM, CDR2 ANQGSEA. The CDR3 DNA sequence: TGCAGCGTTGAATCTGGGTTGGACACTGAAGCTTTCTTT. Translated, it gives CSVESGLDTEAFF. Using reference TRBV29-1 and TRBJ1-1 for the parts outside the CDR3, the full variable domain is SAVISQKPSRDICQRGTSLTIQCQVDSQVTMMFWYRQQPGQSLTLIATANQGSEATYESGFVIDKFPISRPNLTFSTLTVSNMSPEDSSIYLCSVESGLDTEAFFGQGTRLTVV.

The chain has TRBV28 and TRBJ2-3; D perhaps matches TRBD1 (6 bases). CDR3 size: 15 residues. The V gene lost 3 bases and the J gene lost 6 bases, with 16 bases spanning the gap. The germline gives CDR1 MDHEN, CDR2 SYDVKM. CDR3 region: CASSFLDREGDTQYF. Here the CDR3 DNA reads TGTGCCAGCAGTTTCTTGGACAGAGAAGGGGATACGCAGTATTTT. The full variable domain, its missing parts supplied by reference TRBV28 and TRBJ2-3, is DVKVTQSSRYLVKRTGEKVFLECVQDMDHENMFWYRQDPGLGLRLIYFSYDVKMKEKGDIPEGYSVSREKKERFSLILESASTNQTSMYLCASSFLDREGDTQYFGPGTRLTVL.

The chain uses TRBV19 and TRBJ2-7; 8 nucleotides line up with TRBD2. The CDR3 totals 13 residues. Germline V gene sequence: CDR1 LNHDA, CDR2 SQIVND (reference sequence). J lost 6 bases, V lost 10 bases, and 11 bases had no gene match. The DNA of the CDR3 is TGTGCCACCGCGCCGGGGGGGCTTAGCGAGCAGTACTTC. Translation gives CATAPGGLSEQYF.

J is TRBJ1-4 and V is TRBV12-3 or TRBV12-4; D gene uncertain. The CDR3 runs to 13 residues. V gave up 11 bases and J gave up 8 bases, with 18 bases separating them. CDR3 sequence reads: CAVSWESGEKLFF. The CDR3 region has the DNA TGTGCCGTATCATGGGAATCGGGGGAAAAACTGTTTTTT.

CDR3 residues: CASSWTLAGGETDTQYF. The CDR3 DNA sequence: TGTGCCAGCAGCTGGACTTTAGCGGGAGGTGAAACAGATACGCAGTATTTT. This chain joins TRBV7-2 and TRBJ2-3; 10 positions agree with TRBD2. In germline, CDR1 is SGHTA, CDR2 FQGNSA. The CDR3 loop spans 17 amino acids. V was clipped by 4 bases and J by 3 bases; unmatched bases: 10.

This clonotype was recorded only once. The CDR3, as DNA: TGTGCCAGCAGCTTTGGGGGGACTAGAAAAGTAGGTGAGCAGTTCTTC. Amino acids: CASSFGGTRKVGEQFF. V is TRBV5-4 and J is TRBJ2-1; 8 bases map to TRBD2. The V gene end was trimmed by 2 bases and the J gene end by 9 bases; junction bases not matched to a gene: 13. The germline V gene has CDR1 SGHNT and CDR2 YYREEE (reference sequence). This CDR3 spans 16 amino acids.

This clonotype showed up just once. The CDR3 region has the DNA TGTGCCAGCAGCCCCGCCCCCCTCCCAAGCCCCTACAATGAGCAGTTCTTC. Protein product: CASSPAPLPSPYNEQFF. The chain has TRBV27 and TRBJ2-1; D ambiguous. In germline, CDR1 is MNHEY, CDR2 SMNVEV (reference sequence). The CDR3 is made up of 17 amino acids. V was trimmed by 6 bases and J by 2 bases, leaving 20 bases between them.

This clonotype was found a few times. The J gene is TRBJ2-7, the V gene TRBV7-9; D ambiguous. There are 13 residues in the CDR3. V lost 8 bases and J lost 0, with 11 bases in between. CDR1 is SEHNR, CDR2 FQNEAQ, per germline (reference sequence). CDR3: CASSFESSYEQYF. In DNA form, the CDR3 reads TGTGCCAGCTCCTTCGAAAGCTCCTACGAGCAGTACTTC.

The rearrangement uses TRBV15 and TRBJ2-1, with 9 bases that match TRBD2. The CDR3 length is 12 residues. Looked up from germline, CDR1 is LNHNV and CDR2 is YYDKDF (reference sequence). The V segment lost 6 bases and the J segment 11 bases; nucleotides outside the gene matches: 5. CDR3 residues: CATRTSGSKQFF. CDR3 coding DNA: TGTGCCACCAGGACTAGCGGATCGAAGCAGTTCTTC.

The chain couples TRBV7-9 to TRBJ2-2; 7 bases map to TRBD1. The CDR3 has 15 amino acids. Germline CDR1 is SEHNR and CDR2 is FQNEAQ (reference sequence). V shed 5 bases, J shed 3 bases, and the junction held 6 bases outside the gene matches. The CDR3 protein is CASSGRGLHTGELFF. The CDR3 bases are TGTGCCAGCAGCGGAAGGGGGCTTCACACCGGGGAGCTGTTTTTT.

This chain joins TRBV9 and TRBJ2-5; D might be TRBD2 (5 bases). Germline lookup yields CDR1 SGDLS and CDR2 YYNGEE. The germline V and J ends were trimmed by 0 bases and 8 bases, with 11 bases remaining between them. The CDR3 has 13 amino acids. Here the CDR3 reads CASSVVGSSTQYF. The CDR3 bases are TGTGCCAGCAGCGTAGTAGGGAGTTCCACCCAGTACTTC.

This CDR3 reads CASSSSSYNEQFF. CDR3 sequence (DNA): TGTGCCAGCAGCTCGAGCTCCTACAATGAGCAGTTCTTC. The rearrangement joins TRBV7-2 to TRBJ2-1; no firm D call. Germline V lookup: CDR1 SGHTA, CDR2 FQGNSA. The CDR3 covers 13 residues. V was shortened by 4 bases and J by 0 bases, with 4 bases between the two germline ends.

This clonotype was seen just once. This CDR3 is CASSFRGANEQFF. The CDR3 nucleotides are TGTGCCAGCAGCTTCAGGGGGGCCAATGAGCAGTTCTTC. The J gene is TRBJ2-1, the V gene TRBV11-2; a weak D match, TRBD1 (7 bases). CDR1 is SGHAT, CDR2 FQNNGV, per germline. CDR3 length: 13 residues. Trimming took off 3 bases at V and 6 bases at J, with 9 bases between the two ends.

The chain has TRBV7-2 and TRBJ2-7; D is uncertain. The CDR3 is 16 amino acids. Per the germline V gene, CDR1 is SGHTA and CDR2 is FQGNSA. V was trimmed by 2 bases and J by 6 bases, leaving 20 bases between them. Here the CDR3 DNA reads TGTGCCAGCAGCTTACCCTTTTGGACCCGGGTCAGCGAGCAGTACTTC. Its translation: CASSLPFWTRVSEQYF.

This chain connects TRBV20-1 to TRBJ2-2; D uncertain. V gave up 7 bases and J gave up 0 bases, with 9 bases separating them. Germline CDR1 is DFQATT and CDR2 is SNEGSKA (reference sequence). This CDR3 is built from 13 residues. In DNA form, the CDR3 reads TGCAGTGGTCACTCTTCGAACACCGGGGAGCTGTTTTTT. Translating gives CSGHSSNTGELFF.

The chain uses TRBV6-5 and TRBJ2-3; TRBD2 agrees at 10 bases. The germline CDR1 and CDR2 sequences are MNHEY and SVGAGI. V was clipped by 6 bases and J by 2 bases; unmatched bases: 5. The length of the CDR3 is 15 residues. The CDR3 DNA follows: TGTGCCAGCAGGTTTCTAGCGGGAGTCACAGATACGCAGTATTTT. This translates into CASRFLAGVTDTQYF.

The DNA for the CDR3 is TGCAGCGCGCATGGGGACCATGTTCTTGATGAGCAGTTCTTC. It yields the protein CSAHGDHVLDEQFF. The chain couples TRBV20-1 to TRBJ2-1; D assignment may be TRBD1 or TRBD2 (5 bases each). The CDR3 contains 14 residues. The germline V gene has CDR1 DFQATT and CDR2 SNEGSKA (reference sequence).

The CDR3 is CASSFGTGAIYGYTF. DNA for the CDR3: TGTGCCAGCAGTTTTGGGACAGGGGCTATCTATGGCTACACCTTC. V is TRBV12-3 or TRBV12-4 and J is TRBJ1-2; 10 bases fit TRBD1. The CDR3 length is 15 residues. Trimming took 3 bases from V and 4 from J; bases not matched to a gene: 5.

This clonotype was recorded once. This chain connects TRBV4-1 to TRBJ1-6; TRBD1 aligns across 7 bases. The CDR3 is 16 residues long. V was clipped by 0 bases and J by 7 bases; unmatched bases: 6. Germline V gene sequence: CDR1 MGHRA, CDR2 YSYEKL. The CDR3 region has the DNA TGCGCCAGCAGCCAAGAGGGGGGACAGCCCAATTCACCCCTCCACTTT. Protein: CASSQEGGQPNSPLHF.

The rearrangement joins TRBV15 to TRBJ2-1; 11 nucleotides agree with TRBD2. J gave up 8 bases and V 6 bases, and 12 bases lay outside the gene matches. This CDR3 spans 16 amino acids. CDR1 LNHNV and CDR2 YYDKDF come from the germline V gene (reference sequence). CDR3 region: CATRGTLAGGGDEQFF. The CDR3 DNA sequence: TGTGCCACCAGGGGGACGCTAGCGGGAGGAGGGGATGAGCAGTTCTTC.

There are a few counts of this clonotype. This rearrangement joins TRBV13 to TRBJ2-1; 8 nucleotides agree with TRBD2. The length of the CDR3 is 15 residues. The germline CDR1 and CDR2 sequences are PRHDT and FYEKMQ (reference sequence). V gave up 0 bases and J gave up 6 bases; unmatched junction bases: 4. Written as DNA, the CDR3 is TGTGCCAGCAGCTTAGGGCTAGCGGGCGCCAATGAGCAGTTCTTC. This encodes CASSLGLAGANEQFF.

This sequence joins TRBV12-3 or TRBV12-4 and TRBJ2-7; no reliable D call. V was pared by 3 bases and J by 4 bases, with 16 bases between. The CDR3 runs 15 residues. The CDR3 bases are TGTGCCAGCAGTTTTCGTATCGACGGGCCTTACGAGCAGTACTTC. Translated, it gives CASSFRIDGPYEQYF.